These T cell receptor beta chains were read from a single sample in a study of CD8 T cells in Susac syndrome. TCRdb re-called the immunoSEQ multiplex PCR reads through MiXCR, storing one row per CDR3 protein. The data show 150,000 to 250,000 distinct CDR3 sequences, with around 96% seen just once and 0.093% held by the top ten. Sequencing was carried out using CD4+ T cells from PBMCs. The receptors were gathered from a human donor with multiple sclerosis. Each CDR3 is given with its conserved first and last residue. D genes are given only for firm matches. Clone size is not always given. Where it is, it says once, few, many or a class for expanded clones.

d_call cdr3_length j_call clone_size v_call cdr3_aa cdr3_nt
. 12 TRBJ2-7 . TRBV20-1 CSVHRSSYEQYF TGCAGTGTCCATAGGTCATCCTACGAGCAGTACTTC
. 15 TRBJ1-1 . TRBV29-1 CSVSGGFGWNTEAFF TGCAGCGTCAGCGGGGGCTTTGGCTGGAACACTGAAGCTTTCTTT
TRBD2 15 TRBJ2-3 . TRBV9 CASSVASGHPDTQYF TGTGCCAGCAGCGTCGCTAGCGGGCACCCAGATACGCAGTATTTT
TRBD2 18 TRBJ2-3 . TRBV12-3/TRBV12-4 CASSLGLAGAFSTDTQYF TGTGCCAGCAGTTTAGGGCTAGCGGGGGCCTTTAGCACAGATACGCAGTATTTT
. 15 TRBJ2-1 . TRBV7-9 CASSFGGSVGNEQFF TGTGCCAGCAGCTTCGGAGGGTCCGTCGGAAATGAGCAGTTCTTC
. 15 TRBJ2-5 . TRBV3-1 CASSLNGLARETQYF TGTGCCAGCAGCCTCAACGGACTGGCAAGGGAGACCCAGTACTTC
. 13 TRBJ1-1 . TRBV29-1 CSVESQLNTEAFF TGCAGCGTTGAATCCCAGCTGAACACTGAAGCTTTCTTT
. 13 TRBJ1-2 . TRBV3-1 CASSQGLGYGYTF TGTGCCAGCAGCCAGGGGTTGGGCTATGGCTACACCTTC
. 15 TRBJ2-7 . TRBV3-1 CASSQAVGQFYEQYF TGTGCCAGCAGCCAAGCCGTGGGGCAATTCTACGAGCAGTACTTC
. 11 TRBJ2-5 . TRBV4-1 CASSQAETQYF TGTGCCAGCAGTCAAGCGGAGACCCAGTACTTC
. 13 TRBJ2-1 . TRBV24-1 CATSEGLYNEQFF TGTGCCACCAGTGAGGGGTTATACAATGAGCAGTTCTTC
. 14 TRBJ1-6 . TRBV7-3 CASSPVASRSPLHF TGTGCCAGCAGCCCGGTGGCTTCCCGTTCACCCCTCCACTTT
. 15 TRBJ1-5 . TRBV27 CASRSHLLGNQPQHF TGTGCCAGCAGAAGCCACCTCCTTGGCAATCAGCCCCAGCATTTT
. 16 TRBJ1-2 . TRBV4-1 CASSQDHAARYYGYTF TGCGCCAGCAGCCAAGATCATGCAGCCAGGTACTATGGCTACACCTTC
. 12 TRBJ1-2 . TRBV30 CACDQGSYGYTF TGTGCCTGTGACCAGGGATCCTATGGCTACACCTTC
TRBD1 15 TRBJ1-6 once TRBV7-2 CASSFATGRGAPLHF TGTGCCAGCAGCTTCGCGACAGGGCGCGGGGCACCCCTCCACTTT
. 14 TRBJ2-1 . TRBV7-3 CASSPRGLSNEQFF TGTGCCAGCAGCCCAAGGGGACTTTCCAATGAGCAGTTCTTC
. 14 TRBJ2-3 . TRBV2 CASSEALPTDTQYF TGTGCCAGCAGTGAAGCGCTGCCCACAGATACGCAGTATTTT
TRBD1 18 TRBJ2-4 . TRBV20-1 CSARGDPGQGSAKNIQYF TGCAGTGCTAGGGGGGATCCGGGACAGGGGTCAGCCAAAAACATTCAGTACTTC
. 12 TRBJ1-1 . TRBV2 CASRQGNTEAFF TGTGCCAGCAGGCAAGGGAACACTGAAGCTTTCTTT
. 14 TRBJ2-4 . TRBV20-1 CSARDRAAKNIQYF TGCAGTGCTAGAGATCGCGCAGCCAAAAACATTCAGTACTTC